This T cell receptor (beta chain) was captured by sequencing in a study of regulatory T cells in long-lasting Graves disease (dated by TCRdb to 2020 to 2022). For context, the study as a whole: In the newly diagnosed Graves' disease group, patients had been taking antithyroid drugs for less than 3 months. Patients with persistent Graves' disease were compared with patients with newly diagnosed Graves' disease using TCR sequencing and RNA sequencing of peripheral blood. The study was conducted in China and was registered as a clinical trial. TCR sequencing covered roughly 13 persistent and about 20 newly diagnosed Graves' disease patients, some 35 samples in total.

The library was prepared using multiplex PCR. Sequencing instrument: Illumina HiSeq 4000. To build TCR beta libraries, CDR3 regions were amplified by Arm-PCR using iRepertoire HTBI primers. Before sequencing, the PCR products underwent gel purification. The study's processing was this. Across samples, fewer than 70 TRBV and 13 to 15 TRBJ segments were identified and used for gene usage analysis of CDR3 amino acid clonotypes. COPE and FqMerger were used to merge the filtered high-quality paired reads into contigs. Contigs were aligned with BLAST to IMGT TRBV, TRBD and TRBJ reference genes, and CDR3 was defined per IMGT. Any clonotype with a frequency above 0.1% was counted as a highly expanded clone. Repertoire diversity was measured by Shannon entropy, and V-J evenness by the Gini coefficient. Public clonotypes were defined as clonotypes shared by more than one individual. TCRdb reworked the public reads: Q25 trimming with fastp, MiXCR clone assembly, productive beta chains retained. When rows share a CDR3 protein, they turn into one entry using the most common DNA and genes. The V and J calls were determined by TCRdb, not by the authors. The sample includes 350,000 to 400,000 distinct CDR3 sequences, with around 15% observed a single time. The top ten hold 20% of the sample.

Reading the label with the study, this specimen's time point is: newly diagnosed GD, antithyroid drugs for less than 3 months. For both TCR sequencing and RNA sequencing, RNA was extracted from PBMCs in TRIzol. The diagnosis of Graves' disease was made according to American Thyroid Association guidelines. Recruitment of patients was carried out at an endocrinology department in Xi'an, China. From each patient, approximately 9 milliliters of peripheral blood was collected into an EDTA anticoagulant tube. Ficoll Paque Plus density gradient separation was used to isolate PBMCs, and no further T cell sorting was done. An Agilent 2100 Bioanalyzer and agarose gel were used to check RNA quality, and a NanoDrop 2000 was used to measure RNA concentration. Concerning this clonotype itself: There is no known antigen for this receptor. Qualities for individual bases were not recorded, and no much larger clone is one base off.

Paper-wide results and their limitations: Preferential use of TRBV28, TRBJ1-2 and TRBJ2-5 was observed in persistent disease, whereas TRBV20-1 and TRBJ2-1 were favored in newly diagnosed disease. Persistent Graves' disease patients showed lower TCR Shannon entropy and fewer highly expanded clones than newly diagnosed patients, suggesting clonal expansion. The authors acknowledged the small sample size as a limitation that may reduce accuracy. Because the primary lesion, thyroid tissue, could not be accessed, the study looked at peripheral blood alone. Sequencing and analysis were limited to the TCR beta chain. More public clonotypes were shared among persistent patients (roughly 3,000) than among newly diagnosed patients (over 900).

Based on the germline V gene, the CDR1 and CDR2 sequences are ENHRY and SYGVKD. The CDR3 runs 15 amino acids, cysteine and phenylalanine included. Only CDR3 DNA is held: 45 bases, read in frame from base 1. Germline trimming: 6 bases from V, 4 bases from J; junction bases outside gene matches: 7. The same data also contributed to another study, on T cells in Graves' hyperthyroidism and ophthalmopathy. Taken from the second paper: A patient counted as having stable Graves' hyperthyroidism if no progression to ophthalmopathy occurred over 18 months of follow-up. The hyperthyroidism patients were between 18 and 65 years old and newly diagnosed, with a disease duration of less than 2 months. Any patient with an uncontrolled infection, another autoimmune disease, pregnancy or lactation was excluded. Diagnoses were based on clinical symptoms, serum thyroxine and TRAb, thyroid ultrasound and orbital computed tomography. A first-round RT-PCR of the TCR CDR3 used the HTBI primer set with the Qiagen OneStep RT-PCR kit. Most expanded thyroid clonotypes (frequency above 0.001) were also detected in blood, suggesting blood repertoires may reflect thyroid immune responses. Ophthalmopathy was separated from stable hyperthyroidism by a 13 V-J signature model, with approximately 90% sensitivity and 81% to 82% specificity obtained in cross-validation and 80%/75% obtained in testing. In validation, progression to ophthalmopathy was predicted by the model with 55% to 71% sensitivity and 72% to 80% specificity, a median of approximately 6.5 months before onset. TCR V-J signatures able to tell the groups apart were searched for in a discovery cohort of approximately 95 patients, of whom roughly 42 had Graves' ophthalmopathy and 57 had stable Graves' hyperthyroidism. Prospective prediction of ophthalmopathy was tested in an independent validation cohort consisting of 18 hyperthyroidism patients and over 15 patients who later progressed to ophthalmopathy. The roughly 94 discovery patients were randomly split 7:3 into training and test sets. The study also compared thyroid tissue and blood T-cell repertoires from over 5 Graves' hyperthyroidism patients. After blood sampling, hyperthyroidism patients were treated with methimazole at a starting dose of 30 mg daily, and ophthalmopathy patients were treated with high-dose intravenous methylprednisolone. Libraries were constructed in a second round of multiplex PCR, after which size selection and purification were performed. Paired-end sequencing of the libraries was performed with 100 bp reads on an Illumina HiSeq2000. Raw data were processed with SOAPnuke, discarding reads with adapters, uncalled bases, mean Phred below 15, or no exact constant-primer or identifier match. High-quality paired reads were merged with COPE v1.2.5, and unique nucleotide sequences were defined as clonotypes. MiTCR v1.1 was used to align clonotypes to the IMGT TRBV, TRBD and TRBJ reference segments. The analysis was restricted to V-J combinations with a frequency above 0.0001, which together covered 99% to 99.2% of the repertoires. A TCS score was defined as the ratio of F50 (clonal expansion) to E x V (chaos), with BLOSUM62-based TCRdist applied between CDR3 peptides within each V-J. Welch's t-statistics and random forest reduced around 510 V-J features to some 14, which were used in a naive Bayes classifier (R e1071). Sample size was not statistically predetermined, and blinding of investigators to group allocation was not performed. The paper describes TCR Vbeta CDR3 sequencing of 135 peripheral blood samples, made up of some 40 ophthalmopathy patients, over 70 hyperthyroidism patients and some 17 progressor patients.

The sequence joins TRBV10-3 to TRBJ2-7; 12 bases in the middle match TRBD1. This receptor was taken from a woman aged 18-29 years with Graves disease. Donor details come from another sample of the same person, matched by shared clones. The material sequenced was peripheral blood mononuclear cells (PBMCs), taken at new diagnosis, from a patient treated with antithyroid drugs. The nucleotide sequence reads TGTGCCATCAGAATCCCGGGACAGGGGGCTTACGAGCAGTACTTC. It translates to CAIRIPGQGAYEQYF.